The 17 T cell receptor beta chains given below trace back to one sample, sequenced in a study of blood T cell repertoires in COVID-19. Sequencing used immunoSEQ multiplex PCR; TCRdb keeps in-frame clones, though not all of them. Among 200,000 to 250,000 clones listed, around 87% were seen once. Sequencing was carried out using peripheral blood. The receptors come from a man aged 60 to 75 who had recovered from COVID-19.

The rearrangement joins TRBV19 to TRBJ1-4, with 7 bases matching TRBD1. J was trimmed by 8 bases and V by 1 base; bases with no gene match: 7. The CDR3 sequence is 15 residues long. Germline-derived CDR1 and CDR2 are LNHDA and SQIVND (reference sequence). The CDR3 bases are TGTGCCAGTAGTATAGCGACGACAGGGCTCGAAAAACTGTTTTTT. Protein sequence: CASSIATTGLEKLFF.

This chain links TRBV28 with TRBJ1-1, with 10 bases identical to TRBD1. The V gene end was trimmed by 7 bases and the J gene end by 5 bases; junction bases not matched to a gene: 10. The CDR3 is 15 amino acids. The germline CDR1 and CDR2 sequences are MDHEN and SYDVKM. In nucleotides, the CDR3 is TGTGCCAGCACGTCGGGACAGGGGTCCCCGACTGAAGCTTTCTTT. Its protein is CASTSGQGSPTEAFF.

CDR3 DNA sequence: TGTGCCAGCGGAGGTGTAGGGGAGGGTGAATATGGCTACACCTTC. This sequence encodes CASGGVGEGEYGYTF. V gene TRBV6-5 combines with J gene TRBJ1-2; TRBD1 is a possible D gene (5 bases). Per the germline V gene, CDR1 is MNHEY and CDR2 is SVGAGI. V was shortened by 8 bases and J by 5 bases, with 21 bases between the two germline ends. This CDR3 is 15 amino acids long.

V gene TRBV3-1 (or the pseudogene TRBV3-2) combines with J gene TRBJ2-7; 7 nucleotides line up with TRBD1. The J segment lost 4 bases and the V segment lost 3 bases, leaving 3 bases of the junction unmatched. Germline V gene lookup returns CDR1 LGHDT and CDR2 YNNKEL (reference sequence). The CDR3 has 13 amino acids. CDR3 coding DNA: TGTGCCAGCAGCCAGGGACAGCTGTACGAGCAGTACTTC. Amino acid sequence: CASSQGQLYEQYF.

The rearrangement joins TRBV6-2 or TRBV6-3 to TRBJ1-2; TRBD1 matches 9 bases. In germline, CDR1 is MNHEY, CDR2 SVGEGT. The CDR3 is made up of 15 amino acids. J lost 8 bases, V lost 7 bases, and 14 bases had no gene match. CDR3 coding DNA: TGTGCCAGCAACCCCTGGACAGGGGCGGTATGGGGCTACACCTTC. Residues: CASNPWTGAVWGYTF.

The genes are TRBV6-5 and TRBJ1-6; 10 bases match TRBD1. This CDR3 has 15 residues. Germline loops: CDR1 MNHEY, CDR2 SVGAGI. The ends lost 6 bases at V and 6 bases at J; junction bases unmatched: 5. CDR3 protein: CASSSGTGANSPLHF. The CDR3 DNA reads TGTGCCAGCAGCTCCGGGACAGGGGCTAATTCACCCCTCCACTTT.

V gene TRBV19 combines with J gene TRBJ1-5, with D maybe TRBD1 (6 bases). Germline CDR1 LNHDA, CDR2 SQIVND (reference sequence). The germline V and J ends were trimmed by 5 bases and 2 bases, with 25 bases remaining between them. The CDR3 is made up of 19 amino acids. The CDR3 coding sequence is TGTGCCAGTAGTTTCGACCCCCCGGACACAAAGGGGGGCAATCAGCCCCAGCATTTT. It yields the protein CASSFDPPDTKGGNQPQHF.

Only one count was recorded for this clone. The chain combines TRBV19 with TRBJ1-2; D might be TRBD1 (5 bases). The germline V gene encodes CDR1 LNHDA and CDR2 SQIVND (reference sequence). The CDR3 has 14 residues. V was pared by 3 bases and J by 4 bases, with 12 bases between. CDR3 amino acids: CASSIHPGFYGYTF. The CDR3 bases are TGTGCCAGTAGTATCCATCCAGGGTTCTATGGCTACACCTTC.

The rearrangement joins TRBV5-5 to TRBJ1-1; D gene ambiguous. The CDR3 loop spans 16 amino acids. Trimming pared 3 bases from V and 5 bases from J, leaving 20 bases between. Germline V gene sequence: CDR1 SGHKS, CDR2 YYEKEE (reference sequence). CDR3 sequence (DNA): TGTGCCAGCAGCTCCGGACCACGGGGAGGAAGAACTGAAGCTTTCTTT. Protein sequence: CASSSGPRGGRTEAFF.

The genes are TRBV11-2 and TRBJ2-1; TRBD2 is a possible D gene (5 bases). The CDR3 sequence is 12 residues long. The V and J ends lost 5 bases and 15 bases respectively, with 17 bases between them. The V gene's germline CDR1 is SGHAT and CDR2 FQNNGV. DNA for the CDR3: TGTGCCAGCAGCCCGACAACCGGGGTCGGGTTCTTC. It specifies CASSPTTGVGFF.

This chain links TRBV6-6 with TRBJ1-2; possibly TRBD1 for D (6 bases). V was pared by 0 bases and J by 4 bases, with 15 bases between. The CDR3 totals 16 residues. The germline gives CDR1 MNHNY, CDR2 SVGAGI (reference sequence). CDR3 DNA sequence: TGTGCCAGCAGTTACTCGCAGGGGACCTTTGCCTATGGCTACACCTTC. Amino acid sequence: CASSYSQGTFAYGYTF.

This clone appeared once. V gene TRBV9 combines with J gene TRBJ1-1, with TRBD1 as a possible D gene (6 bases). This CDR3 contains 16 residues. The V and J ends lost 0 bases and 0 bases respectively, with 12 bases between them. The germline CDR1 and CDR2 sequences are SGDLS and YYNGEE. The CDR3 is CASSVGQGRMNTEAFF. In DNA form, the CDR3 reads TGTGCCAGCAGCGTAGGCCAGGGGCGCATGAACACTGAAGCTTTCTTT.

This sequence joins TRBV28 and TRBJ1-5; D possibly corresponds to TRBD1 (5 bases). The CDR3 contains 16 residues. CDR1 is MDHEN and CDR2 is SYDVKM in the germline V gene. V was pared by 6 bases and J by 0 bases, with 15 bases between. The CDR3 nucleotides are TGTGCCAGCAGGACAGCCCTGGGGATTAGCAATCAGCCCCAGCATTTT. Protein sequence: CASRTALGISNQPQHF. The full variable domain, in which reference TRBV28 and TRBJ1-5 provide the parts outside the CDR3, is DVKVTQSSRYLVKRTGEKVFLECVQDMDHENMFWYRQDPGLGLRLIYFSYDVKMKEKGDIPEGYSVSREKKERFSLILESASTNQTSMYLCASRTALGISNQPQHFGDGTRLSIL.

This chain uses TRBV10-3 with TRBJ1-2; unclear D gene. V gave up 4 bases and J gave up 2 bases, with 5 bases separating them. The germline V gene encodes CDR1 ENHRY and CDR2 SYGVKD. This CDR3 is built from 12 residues. The CDR3 DNA reads as TGTGCCATCAGTGGTCAGAACTATGGCTACACCTTC. Protein sequence: CAISGQNYGYTF.

V gene TRBV6-1 combines with J gene TRBJ1-3; D not certain. Germline V gene sequence: CDR1 MNHNS, CDR2 SASEGT. There are 14 residues in the CDR3. Trimming cost V 0 bases and J 0 bases, with 3 bases left between them. CDR3 bases: TGTGCCAGCAGTGAAGCTCACTCTGGAAACACCATATATTTT. Translation: CASSEAHSGNTIYF.

V gene TRBV15 combines with J gene TRBJ1-4, with TRBD1 matching 8 bases. The CDR3 length is 16 residues. Germline-derived CDR1 and CDR2 are LNHNV and YYDKDF (reference sequence). The junction had 4 bases not matched to a gene; V was cut back by 0 bases and J by 4 bases. CDR3 in amino acids: CATSRDRQGSNEKLFF. The CDR3 DNA reads TGTGCCACCAGCAGAGATCGACAGGGGAGTAATGAAAAACTGTTTTTT. The entire variable domain, with the rest obtained from reference TRBV15 and TRBJ1-4, is as follows: DAMVIQNPRYQVTQFGKPVTLSCSQTLNHNVMYWYQQKSSQAPKLLFHYYDKDFNNEADTPDNFQSRRPNTSFCFLDIRSPGLGDTAMYLCATSRDRQGSNEKLFFGSGTQLSVL.

The chain has TRBV5-4 and TRBJ1-1; tentative D call: TRBD1 (6 bases). The CDR3 runs 14 residues. Trimming shortened V by 3 bases and J by 6 bases, and 15 bases separated the two germline ends. The germline gives CDR1 SGHNT, CDR2 YYREEE (reference sequence). CDR3 DNA: TGTGCCAGCAGCTCCGGACAGAGCCTCGCTGAAGCTTTCTTT. This codes for CASSSGQSLAEAFF.